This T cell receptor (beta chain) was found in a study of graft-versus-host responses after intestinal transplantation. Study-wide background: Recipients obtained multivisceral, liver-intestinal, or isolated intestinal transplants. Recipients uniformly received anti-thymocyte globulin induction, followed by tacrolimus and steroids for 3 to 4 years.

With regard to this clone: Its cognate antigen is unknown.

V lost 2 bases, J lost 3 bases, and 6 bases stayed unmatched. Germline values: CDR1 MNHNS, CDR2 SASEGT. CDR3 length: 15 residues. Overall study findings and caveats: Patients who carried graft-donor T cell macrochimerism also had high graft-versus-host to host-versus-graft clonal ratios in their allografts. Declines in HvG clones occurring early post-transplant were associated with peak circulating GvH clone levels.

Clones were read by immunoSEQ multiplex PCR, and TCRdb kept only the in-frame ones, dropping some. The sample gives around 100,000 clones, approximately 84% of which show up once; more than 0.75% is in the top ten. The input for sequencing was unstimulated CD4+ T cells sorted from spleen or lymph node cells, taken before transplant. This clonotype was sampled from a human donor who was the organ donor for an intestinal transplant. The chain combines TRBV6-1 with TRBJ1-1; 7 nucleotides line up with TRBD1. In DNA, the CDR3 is TGTGCCAGCAGTGAACGAGGGGGCATGGACACTGAAGCTTTCTTT. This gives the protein CASSERGGMDTEAFF.